One and the same sample provided the 30 T cell receptor beta chains below, sequenced in a study of blood T cell repertoires in COVID-19. This table comes from immunoSEQ multiplex PCR, and its TCRdb copy is limited to in-frame clones, with some not included. The repertoire holds 200,000 to 250,000 clones, with 70% to 90% as singletons. The sample was peripheral blood. The origin of the receptors is a young woman who had recovered from COVID-19.

Notes on this clone: Distinct nucleotide sequences in the sample also encode this CDR3. The chain recombines TRBV19 with TRBJ1-2; TRBD1 agrees at 9 bases. Germline V lookup: CDR1 LNHDA, CDR2 SQIVND (reference sequence). The V and J ends lost 3 bases and 6 bases, in that order; junction bases with no gene match: 2. The CDR3 consists of 13 residues. CDR3 loop: CASSIGTGNGYTF. The CDR3 DNA follows: TGTGCCAGTAGTATCGGGACAGGGAATGGCTACACCTTC.

The chain joins TRBV10-1 to TRBJ2-3; 9 nucleotides agree with TRBD2. V dropped 2 bases and J dropped 0; count of bases not matched to a gene: 3. Germline CDR1 is WNHNN and CDR2 is SYGVQD (reference sequence). The CDR3 covers 16 residues. In DNA, the CDR3 is TGCGCCAGCAGTGAGGCTAGCGGGGCTAGCACAGATACGCAGTATTTT. Translating gives CASSEASGASTDTQYF.

The rearrangement links TRBV27 to TRBJ1-5; D uncertain. Per germline, CDR1 MNHEY and CDR2 SMNVEV (reference sequence). This CDR3 has 13 amino acids. Trimming took off 6 bases at V and 5 bases at J, with 11 bases between the two ends. Here the CDR3 reads CASSINGDQPQHF. CDR3 nucleotide sequence: TGTGCCAGCAGCATAAACGGTGATCAGCCCCAGCATTTT.

The chain joins TRBV19 to TRBJ2-1, with 9 bases lining up with TRBD2. The CDR3 totals 15 residues. Germline V gene data show CDR1 as LNHDA and CDR2 as SQIVND (reference sequence). V lost 6 bases, J lost 0 bases, and 3 bases stayed unmatched. Written as DNA, the CDR3 is TGTGCCAGTAGCAGCGGGAGGATCTCCTACAATGAGCAGTTCTTC. Protein: CASSSGRISYNEQFF.

The chain recombines TRBV6-2 or TRBV6-3 with TRBJ2-7; 8 bases are a match to TRBD2. The germline gives CDR1 MNHEY, CDR2 SVGEGT. The CDR3 is made up of 14 amino acids. J gave up 5 bases and V 5 bases, and 8 bases lay outside the gene matches. DNA for the CDR3: TGTGCCAGCAGTCGAACCGGGACTAGTAACGAGCAGTACTTC. It encodes CASSRTGTSNEQYF.

V usage is TRBV7-3 and J usage is TRBJ2-1; possibly TRBD1 for D (6 bases). Germline V CDR1 and CDR2: SGHTA, FQGTGA. The CDR3 sequence is 13 residues long. Deletions cut 4 bases from V and 8 bases from J, with 12 bases between. The CDR3 nucleotides read TGTGCCAGCAGCTCCACAGGGTCCGATGAGCAGTTCTTC. Amino acids: CASSSTGSDEQFF.

The gene calls are TRBV2 and TRBJ1-2; D possibly corresponds to TRBD1 (6 bases). V gave up 0 bases and J gave up 4 bases, with 15 bases separating them. Germline V gene data show CDR1 as SNHLY and CDR2 as FYNNEI. This CDR3 comprises 16 residues. The CDR3 DNA reads as TGTGCCAGCAGTGAAGCGGGTTTCACAGGGACCTATGGCTACACCTTC. Its protein is CASSEAGFTGTYGYTF.

V and J are TRBV10-3 and TRBJ2-1; D not certain. V shed 6 bases and J shed 4 bases, with 10 bases lying between them. Germline V gene sequence: CDR1 ENHRY, CDR2 SYGVKD. The CDR3 has 13 residues. As DNA, the CDR3 is TGTGCCATCAGGGCGACTGATTACAATGAGCAGTTCTTC. Protein product: CAIRATDYNEQFF.

This chain connects TRBV7-6 to TRBJ2-7, with a tentative D call TRBD1 (6 bases). CDR1 is SGHVS, CDR2 FNYEAQ, per germline. The CDR3 is 12 residues long. V was cut by 7 bases and J by 3 bases, with 10 bases left in between. The CDR3 DNA follows: TGTGCCAGCACCGACAGGTACTACGAGCAGTACTTC. Encoded protein: CASTDRYYEQYF.

The rearrangement links TRBV27 to TRBJ2-7; D gene uncertain. The V end lost 3 bases, the J end lost 0 bases, and 9 bases lay between the germline ends. Germline V gene sequence: CDR1 MNHEY, CDR2 SMNVEV (reference sequence). CDR3 length: 14 amino acids. The CDR3 nucleotides read TGTGCCAGCAGTTTTAGCCTAAGCTCCTACGAGCAGTACTTC. It specifies CASSFSLSSYEQYF.

The CDR3 bases are TGTGCCAGCAGCCATTCCCGGGACAGGGGACCAGATACGCAGTATTTT. Its translation: CASSHSRDRGPDTQYF. This chain joins TRBV9 and TRBJ2-3; 10 bases align to TRBD1. CDR1 and CDR2 from the germline V gene are SGDLS and YYNGEE. The V segment lost 4 bases and the J segment 4 bases; nucleotides outside the gene matches: 9. The CDR3 totals 16 residues.

The gene calls are TRBV9 and TRBJ2-3, with TRBD2 identical over 14 bases. Germline values: CDR1 SGDLS, CDR2 YYNGEE. The CDR3 length is 18 residues. Unmatched junction bases numbered 12, after V lost 3 bases and J lost 6 bases. The DNA of the CDR3 is TGTGCCAGCAGCGGACTAGCGGGAGGGCCTCTTCAGACGGATACGCAGTATTTT. Translating it yields CASSGLAGGPLQTDTQYF.

This rearrangement joins TRBV7-3 to TRBJ2-5; the match to TRBD1 covers 7 bases. There are 14 residues in the CDR3. Germline assignment: CDR1 SGHTA and CDR2 FQGTGA. V dropped 5 bases and J dropped 5; count of bases not matched to a gene: 8. The CDR3 sequence is CASSPSGGGETQYF. The CDR3 DNA follows: TGTGCCAGCAGCCCTTCAGGGGGTGGGGAGACCCAGTACTTC. Full variable domain (missing parts from reference TRBV7-3 and TRBJ2-5): GAGVSQTPSNKVTEKGKYVELRCDPISGHTALYWYRQSLGQGPEFLIYFQGTGAADDSGLPNDRFFAVRPEGSVSTLKIQRTERGDSAVYLCASSPSGGGETQYFGPGTRLLVL.

The J gene is TRBJ2-7, the V gene TRBV6-2 or TRBV6-3; a weak D match, TRBD2 (6 bases). Trimming cost V 3 bases and J 4 bases, with 13 bases left between them. The CDR3 extends over 14 amino acids. Germline V gives CDR1 MNHEY, CDR2 SVGEGT. CDR3 protein: CASSYVGSQYEQYF. The CDR3 coding sequence is TGTGCCAGCAGTTATGTCGGGAGCCAGTACGAGCAGTACTTC.

The gene calls are TRBV15 and TRBJ1-6; 8 nucleotides match TRBD1. Germline values: CDR1 LNHNV, CDR2 YYDKDF (reference sequence). J was trimmed by 7 bases and V by 5 bases; bases with no gene match: 7. The CDR3 sequence is 15 residues long. The CDR3 coding sequence is TGTGCCACCAGCGGAAGACAGGGGATGAATTCACCCCTCCACTTT. This gives the protein CATSGRQGMNSPLHF.

V and J are TRBV10-3 and TRBJ2-2, with 7 bases identical to TRBD2. The CDR3 runs to 14 residues. Germline CDR1 and CDR2: ENHRY and SYGVKD. J lost 6 bases, V lost 4 bases, and 5 bases had no gene match. CDR3 nucleotide sequence: TGTGCCATCAGTGGATCGCGGGAGTCCGGGGAGCTGTTTTTT. The encoded protein is CAISGSRESGELFF.

V and J are TRBV6-6 and TRBJ1-5; D possibly corresponds to TRBD1 (6 bases). The length of the CDR3 is 15 residues. Trimming took 5 bases from V and 7 from J, leaving 18 bases between them. Germline lookup yields CDR1 MNHNY and CDR2 SVGAGI (reference sequence). Here the CDR3 DNA reads TGTGCCAGCAGTCACGGGGGGCGTGAGGGCCAGCCCCAGCATTTT. Translated, it gives CASSHGGREGQPQHF.

The chain uses TRBV4-3 and TRBJ2-2; 9 bases align to TRBD2. V was clipped by 5 bases and J by 6 bases; unmatched bases: 10. The CDR3 is made up of 16 amino acids. Germline CDR1 is LGHNA and CDR2 is YSLEER. The CDR3 here is CASSMGTSPMSGELFF. The CDR3 DNA reads TGCGCCAGCAGCATGGGGACTAGCCCCATGTCCGGGGAGCTGTTTTTT.

V and J are TRBV7-3 and TRBJ2-1; TRBD2 might be the D (6 bases). The CDR3 is 13 residues long. Germline assignment: CDR1 SGHTA and CDR2 FQGTGA. Trimming shortened V by 2 bases and J by 7 bases, and 9 bases separated the two germline ends. CDR3 sequence reads: CASSLAGSNEQFF. Here the CDR3 DNA reads TGTGCCAGCAGCTTAGCGGGATCAAATGAGCAGTTCTTC.

V gene TRBV6-6 combines with J gene TRBJ2-7; 11 nucleotides agree with TRBD1. Trimming at V came to 7 bases and at J to 2 bases, leaving 7 bases not matched to a gene. Germline CDR1 reads MNHNY; CDR2 reads SVGAGI (reference sequence). This CDR3 has 15 residues. The DNA of the CDR3 is TGTGCCAGCACCCCAATGGGACAGGGGGCCTACGAGCAGTACTTC. Amino acids: CASTPMGQGAYEQYF.

The chain joins TRBV11-1 to TRBJ1-1; TRBD1 aligns across 7 bases. The CDR3 is 16 amino acids. Germline V gene lookup returns CDR1 SGHAT and CDR2 FQDESV (reference sequence). The V and J ends lost 5 bases and 4 bases, in that order; junction bases with no gene match: 13. CDR3 amino acids: CASSPLGQAKGTEAFF. For the CDR3, the DNA is TGTGCCAGCAGCCCACTCGGACAGGCCAAGGGCACTGAAGCTTTCTTT.

The chain carries TRBV28 and TRBJ2-7; 7 bases fit TRBD2. Trimming removed 2 bases from V and 2 bases from J; junction bases left unmatched: 6. The length of the CDR3 is 15 residues. Germline CDR1 and CDR2: MDHEN and SYDVKM. CDR3 region: CASSLPASGAYEQYF. In DNA form, the CDR3 reads TGTGCCAGCAGTTTACCCGCTAGCGGAGCCTACGAGCAGTACTTC.

The J gene is TRBJ1-1, the V gene TRBV6-6; D is possibly TRBD1 (5 bases). Per the germline V gene, CDR1 is MNHNY and CDR2 is SVGAGI (reference sequence). The CDR3 has 13 residues. V was clipped by 1 base and J by 4 bases, with 7 bases between them. The CDR3 loop reads CASSYWGGTEAFF. The CDR3 coding sequence is TGTGCCAGCAGTTACTGGGGGGGCACTGAAGCTTTCTTT.

The rearrangement uses TRBV4-2 and TRBJ1-5; no definite D call. V lost 4 bases and J 2 bases, leaving 12 bases between the germline ends. Germline CDR1 reads LGHNA; CDR2 reads YNFKEQ. The CDR3 sequence is 15 residues long. The CDR3 is CASSLVRQGNQPQHF. The CDR3, as DNA: TGTGCCAGCAGCCTAGTAAGACAAGGCAATCAGCCCCAGCATTTT.

The rearrangement links TRBV27 to TRBJ2-1, with TRBD2 identical over 16 bases. The CDR3 has 18 residues. Per the germline V gene, CDR1 is MNHEY and CDR2 is SMNVEV (reference sequence). Trimming removed 6 bases from V and 4 bases from J; junction bases left unmatched: 9. CDR3: CASRPGTSGRVPYNEQFF. The CDR3 DNA sequence: TGTGCCAGCAGGCCCGGGACTAGCGGGAGGGTTCCTTACAATGAGCAGTTCTTC.

The chain recombines TRBV19 with TRBJ1-1, with D possibly TRBD1 on 6 matching bases. The CDR3 covers 14 residues. Germline loops: CDR1 LNHDA, CDR2 SQIVND (reference sequence). V was shortened by 1 base and J by 4 bases, with 10 bases between the two germline ends. CDR3 region: CASSIVTGSTEAFF. The CDR3 DNA reads TGTGCCAGTAGTATAGTGACAGGATCCACTGAAGCTTTCTTT.

The chain couples TRBV5-6 to TRBJ2-1; D gene unclear. Germline V gene data show CDR1 as SGHDT and CDR2 as YYEEEE. V was trimmed by 0 bases and J by 6 bases, leaving 10 bases between them. The CDR3 covers 14 residues. This CDR3 reads CASSLGLAGNEQFF. In DNA, the CDR3 is TGTGCCAGCAGCTTGGGCTTGGCTGGCAATGAGCAGTTCTTC.

J is TRBJ2-6 and V is TRBV3-1 (or the pseudogene TRBV3-2); D remains unclear. Trimming cost V 0 bases and J 7 bases, with 10 bases left between them. Germline V gives CDR1 LGHDT, CDR2 YNNKEL (reference sequence). The CDR3 sequence is 15 residues long. In nucleotides, the CDR3 is TGTGCCAGCAGCCAAGAATGGAGTCGAGCCAACGTCCTGACTTTC. It translates to CASSQEWSRANVLTF.

The V and J genes are TRBV7-2 and TRBJ2-7; D might be TRBD2 (6 bases). The V gene's germline CDR1 is SGHTA and CDR2 FQGNSA. The CDR3 sequence is 15 residues long. Trimming removed 5 bases at V and 2 bases at J, with 16 bases between. CDR3 residues: CASSPTDGSTYEQYF. The CDR3, as DNA: TGTGCCAGCAGCCCCACGGACGGGAGTACCTACGAGCAGTACTTC.

The genes are TRBV27 and TRBJ2-3, with 10 bases lining up with TRBD2. The CDR3 sequence is 18 residues long. Trimming at V came to 5 bases and at J to 4 bases, leaving 15 bases not matched to a gene. Per germline, CDR1 MNHEY and CDR2 SMNVEV (reference sequence). The CDR3 region is CASSPKVLAGVRADTQYF. Written as DNA, the CDR3 is TGTGCCAGCAGTCCAAAGGTGCTAGCGGGAGTAAGAGCAGATACGCAGTATTTT.